This TCR beta chain was retrieved from a study of response to subunit inactivated influenza vaccine. MiXCR, run by TCRdb on the RT-PCR reads, gives a single entry per CDR3 protein. Among about 520,000 distinct CDR3 sequences listed, about 25% were seen once. The CDR3 is 14 residues long. Trimming removed 6 bases from V and 3 bases from J, with 11 bases in between. The germline gives CDR1 SGHTA, CDR2 FQGNSA. This clonotype was detected only a few times. No antigen is known for it. Notes on the study in general: Every seasonal influenza vaccination brings in few new T cells, the authors suggested.

The sequenced sample was CD4+ T cells sorted from PBMCs, obtained more than 4 days after vaccination. The chain links TRBV7-2 to TRBJ2-2; D remains unclear. The receptor was isolated from a man aged 50-59 years who received an inactivated influenza vaccine. The CDR3 sequence: CASSPQADTGELFF. The CDR3 DNA reads TGTGCCAGCAGTCCGCAAGCAGACACCGGGGAGCTGTTTTTT.